A single sample is the source of the 11 T cell receptor beta chains below, sequenced in a study of CD8+ T cells in alopecia areata. As the sequencing template, cDNA was produced by extracting RNA and reverse transcribing it. Here immunoSEQ multiplex PCR was the method, and the copy in TCRdb shows in-frame clones only, minus some. Of around 69,000 clones in the sample, under 75% are singletons; the top ten hold about 15%. The sequences come from CD8+ T cells sorted from blood, collected at week 0. Every receptor here comes from a human donor with alopecia areata.

This rearrangement joins TRBV6-5 to TRBJ1-2, with D hard to call. In germline, CDR1 is MNHEY, CDR2 SVGAGI. The length of the CDR3 is 16 residues. Trimming removed 3 bases at V and 6 bases at J, with 20 bases between. The CDR3 protein is CASSYVTDLLMNGYTF. The CDR3 DNA sequence: TGTGCCAGCAGTTATGTGACCGACCTCCTAATGAATGGCTACACCTTC.

This clone was recorded a few times. The gene calls are TRBV9 and TRBJ2-1, with 12 bases aligning to TRBD2. The V and J ends lost 2 bases and 8 bases, in that order; junction bases with no gene match: 11. Germline loops: CDR1 SGDLS, CDR2 YYNGEE. The CDR3 has 17 residues. CDR3 sequence reads: CASSVLPLAGGLDEQFF. The DNA of the CDR3 is TGTGCCAGCAGCGTTCTCCCGCTAGCGGGGGGGCTCGATGAGCAGTTCTTC.

The chain carries TRBV5-1 and TRBJ2-1, with D tentatively TRBD2 (6 bases). CDR1 is SGHRS and CDR2 is YFSETQ in the germline V gene. This CDR3 has 14 residues. V lost 0 bases to trimming and J lost 9 bases, with 13 bases between them. CDR3 sequence (DNA): TGCGCCAGCAGCTTGGCCGGCCCTAGCGTTGAGCAGTTCTTC. It codes for CASSLAGPSVEQFF.

V and J are TRBV5-1 and TRBJ1-1, with D unresolved. The CDR3 is 12 residues long. Per the germline V gene, CDR1 is SGHRS and CDR2 is YFSETQ. V was clipped by 1 base and J by 4 bases, with 5 bases between them. CDR3 protein: CASSLSSTEAFF. Here the CDR3 DNA reads TGCGCCAGCAGCTTGTCAAGCACTGAAGCTTTCTTT.

This rearrangement joins TRBV11-2 to TRBJ1-2; D is unresolved. Trimming removed 1 base from V and 8 bases from J, with 8 bases in between. CDR3 length: 12 residues. The germline V gene has CDR1 SGHAT and CDR2 FQNNGV. CDR3 DNA sequence: TGTGCCAGCAGCTTAGGTGGCAAAGGCTACACCTTC. Translated, it gives CASSLGGKGYTF.

The gene calls are TRBV27 and TRBJ1-2; D gene uncertain. The CDR3 totals 14 residues. Trimming left V 4 bases short and J 4 bases short, with 13 bases between. Per germline, CDR1 MNHEY and CDR2 SMNVEV (reference sequence). DNA for the CDR3: TGTGCCAGCAGTTCGAATGAAGTGGGCTATGGCTACACCTTC. This gives the protein CASSSNEVGYGYTF.

The rearrangement uses TRBV13 and TRBJ2-4; TRBD2 agrees at 8 bases. The CDR3 runs to 12 residues. Germline V lookup: CDR1 PRHDT, CDR2 FYEKMQ (reference sequence). V shed 5 bases, J shed 9 bases, and the junction held 3 bases outside the gene matches. The CDR3 loop reads CASSPSGGIQYF. The CDR3, as DNA: TGTGCCAGCAGCCCCAGCGGGGGCATTCAGTACTTC.

The V and J genes are TRBV30 and TRBJ2-5, with D perhaps TRBD1 or TRBD2 (5 bases each). Germline loops: CDR1 GTSNPN, CDR2 SVGIG (reference sequence). V was clipped by 5 bases and J by 2 bases, with 15 bases between them. CDR3 length equals 14 residues. The CDR3 DNA reads as TGTGCCTGGGTGTTAAAGGGACGGCAAGAGACCCAGTACTTC. This encodes CAWVLKGRQETQYF.

The chain carries TRBV7-9 and TRBJ2-2; tentative D call: TRBD2 (6 bases). V was trimmed by 5 bases and J by 3 bases, leaving 13 bases between them. The CDR3 is made up of 15 amino acids. Germline values: CDR1 SEHNR, CDR2 FQNEAQ (reference sequence). CDR3 coding DNA: TGTGCCAGCAGCCACCGGGACTTTGACACCGGGGAGCTGTTTTTT. Translation gives CASSHRDFDTGELFF.

Only one count was recorded for this clone. The chain is built from TRBV30 and TRBJ1-1; D perhaps matches TRBD1 (5 bases). Germline loops: CDR1 GTSNPN, CDR2 SVGIG (reference sequence). V shed 8 bases and J shed 2 bases, with 15 bases lying between them. This CDR3 has 13 amino acids. The CDR3: CAQGVKGNTEAFF. The CDR3 DNA reads TGTGCCCAAGGGGTAAAGGGAAACACTGAAGCTTTCTTT.

The rearrangement links TRBV4-3 to TRBJ2-5; 7 bases map to TRBD2. The CDR3 totals 16 residues. Per the germline V gene, CDR1 is LGHNA and CDR2 is YSLEER. V lost 0 bases to trimming and J lost 2 bases; unmatched junction nucleotides: 6. CDR3 sequence: CASSQDRASGQETQYF. The DNA for the CDR3 is TGCGCCAGCAGCCAAGATAGGGCTAGCGGACAAGAGACCCAGTACTTC.